This T cell receptor (beta chain) was sequenced in a study of CD8+ T cells in alopecia areata. Study-wide background: Dosing spanned 6 to 18 months on tofacitinib, then 6 months off drug. The study, taken as a whole, reports: Sequencing of scalp tissue also captures the resident alphabeta T cells of normal skin.

The germline V gene has CDR1 PRHDT and CDR2 FYEKMQ (reference sequence). V lost 2 bases and J lost 7; bases outside the gene matches: 10. This CDR3 comprises 16 residues. About this clone itself: Its antigen remains unknown.

Investigators isolated RNA and reverse transcribed it into cDNA to act as the sequencing template. Some clones are missing from TCRdb's copy, which holds only in-frame ones; the method was immunoSEQ multiplex PCR. The top ten hold over 15% of the sample, which has some 130,000 clones, approximately 49% seen once. The clonotype comes from a human donor with alopecia areata. V gene TRBV13 combines with J gene TRBJ1-2, with 10 bases identical to TRBD1. Sequenced material: CD8+ T cells sorted from blood, taken at week 0. Here the CDR3 reads CASSLRDRGPPSGYTF. As DNA, the CDR3 is TGTGCCAGCAGCTTAAGGGACAGGGGTCCGCCAAGTGGCTACACCTTC.